The clone carrying this T cell receptor (beta chain) was seen a few times. The CDR3 is cut off 1 residue early in the read; its end comes from the germline J gene. This entry belongs to a study of T cells in localized non-small cell lung cancer. The CDR3 consists of 15 residues. V lost 1 base, J lost 2 bases, and 9 bases lay in between. Germline-derived CDR1 and CDR2 are MNHNS and SASEGT. The repertoire was sequenced with immunoSEQ multiplex PCR; TCRdb's copy has only in-frame clones and lacks some. The sample records over a thousand clones, 20% to 25% being singletons. This receptor was taken from a male donor at least 60 years old with stage I squamous cell lung carcinoma. The specimen was lung tumor tissue, collected before any cancer treatment. The chain joins TRBV6-1 to TRBJ1-5, with D uncertain. The CDR3 sequence: CASSEGVYGNQPQHF. Partial CDR3 DNA: TGTGCCAGCAGTGAAGGGGTATATGGCAATCAGCCCCAGCAT.